Presented here are 24 T cell receptor beta chains from one specimen sequenced in a study of T cells in women clearing cervical HPV infection. The repertoire was sequenced with immunoSEQ multiplex PCR; TCRdb's copy has only in-frame clones and lacks some. Reported are roughly 42,000 clones; the ten largest clones contain 1.2%. Sequencing was carried out using blood buffy coat. The receptor source for this set is a woman aged 18-70 years with a cervical HPV16 infection that either progressed to CIN3+ or cleared (not recorded which).

For this clone: From the germline J gene comes the end of the CDR3, since the read stops 3 residues before it. The chain is built from TRBV20-1 and TRBJ2-2, with unresolved D. CDR3 length: 14 residues. The germline CDR1 and CDR2 sequences are DFQATT and SNEGSKA (reference sequence). The CDR3 is CSARESALHEKLFF. Incomplete CDR3 DNA: TGCAGTGCTAGAGAGAGTGCACTACACGAAAAG.

The sequenced CDR3 bases are TGCGCCAGCAGACCGGACTCTAACTATGGC. Its translation is CASRPDSNYG. The whole CDR3 reads CASRPDSNYGYTF. The J gene is TRBJ1-2, the V gene TRBV5-1; D not certain. Coverage ceases 3 residues before the CDR3 finishes, and the germline J gene fills in the end. Trimming took 5 bases from V and 0 from J, leaving 8 bases between them. There are 13 residues in the CDR3. Germline values: CDR1 SGHRS, CDR2 YFSETQ.

Note on this clone: From the germline J gene comes the end of the CDR3, since the read stops 3 residues before it. The V call is TRBV10-3, the J call TRBJ1-1, with 9 nucleotides matching TRBD1. Germline-derived CDR1 and CDR2 are ENHRY and SYGVKD. CDR3 length: 16 amino acids. The ends lost 8 bases at V and 0 bases at J; junction bases unmatched: 10. The CDR3 is CAIGGTGGALNTEAFF. CDR3 DNA, as far as it was read: TGTGCCATCGGTGGCACAGGGGGCGCCTTGAACACTGAA.

About this clone itself: The observed sequence ends 3 residues before the CDR3 terminus, with the missing tail filled in from the germline J gene. The rearrangement joins TRBV20-1 to TRBJ2-3, with 9 positions matching TRBD1. The CDR3 consists of 13 residues. Looked up from germline, CDR1 is DFQATT and CDR2 is SNEGSKA (reference sequence). This CDR3 reads CSADRGSNQPQYF. Partial CDR3 DNA: TGCAGTGCTGACAGGGGGAGCAATCAGCCG.

Points on this clone: The missing CDR3 end, 3 residues past where the read stops, is filled in from the germline J gene. V gene TRBV7-2 combines with J gene TRBJ2-7; D is unresolved. The CDR3 contains 13 residues. Trimming cost V 1 base and J 3 bases, with 7 bases left between them. Germline V gives CDR1 SGHTA, CDR2 FQGNSA. The sequenced part of the CDR3 DNA is TGTGCCAGCAGCTTAGAACAGTTCTACGAG. This sequence encodes CASSLEQFYE. The full CDR3 is CASSLEQFYEQYF.

As concerns this clone: The read terminates 3 residues before the CDR3 end, so the remaining end is supplied by the germline J gene. V and J are TRBV5-4 and TRBJ2-3, with 8 bases lining up with TRBD2. The CDR3 spans 16 residues. V was clipped by 2 bases and J by 2 bases; unmatched bases: 7. In germline, CDR1 is SGHNT, CDR2 YYREEE (reference sequence). The CDR3 is CASSFFRGGPTDTQYF. Partial CDR3 DNA: TGTGCCAGCAGCTTTTTCCGGGGGGGTCCCACAGATACG. Filled out from reference TRBV5-4 and TRBJ2-3, the complete variable domain reads ETGVTQSPTHLIKTRGQQVTLRCSSQSGHNTVSWYQQALGQGPQFIFQYYREEENGRGNFPPRFSGLQFPNYSSELNVNALELDDSALYLCASSFFRGGPTDTQYFGPGTRLTVL.

Of note for this clone: From the germline J gene comes the end of the CDR3, since the read stops 3 residues before it. The chain employs TRBV5-1 and TRBJ2-6; no firm D call. Trimming took 5 bases from V and 3 from J, leaving 3 bases between them. Germline V lookup: CDR1 SGHRS, CDR2 YFSETQ. CDR3 length: 12 residues. The CDR3 is CASRYGANVLTF. The CDR3 DNA, read in part, is TGCGCCAGCAGGTATGGGGCCAACGTC.

In regard to this clone: The CDR3 goes on 3 residues after the read ends, and that part is filled in from the germline J gene. This chain joins TRBV5-4 and TRBJ1-4, with TRBD1 matching over 7 bases. With V trimmed by 0 bases and J by 8 bases, 4 bases remained unmatched. There are 14 residues in the CDR3. Germline V gene data show CDR1 as SGHNT and CDR2 as YYREEE (reference sequence). The covered CDR3 bases are TGTGCCAGCAGCTTGGACAGGGGCGGGGAAAAA. Translation: CASSLDRGGEK. The whole CDR3 reads CASSLDRGGEKLFF. Filled out from reference TRBV5-4 and TRBJ1-4, the complete variable domain reads ETGVTQSPTHLIKTRGQQVTLRCSSQSGHNTVSWYQQALGQGPQFIFQYYREEENGRGNFPPRFSGLQFPNYSSELNVNALELDDSALYLCASSLDRGGEKLFFGSGTQLSVL.

As for this clone: Read coverage stops 3 residues before the CDR3 terminus; the germline J gene supplies the remainder. The V call is TRBV19, the J call TRBJ1-5, with TRBD1 matching over 8 bases. This CDR3 has 13 amino acids. Germline trimming cut 6 bases from V and 5 bases from J; bases unmatched to any gene: 3. CDR1 and CDR2 (germline): LNHDA, SQIVND (reference sequence). The CDR3 DNA, read in part, is TGTGCCAGTAGGGACAGGGCCCATCAGCCC. Protein: CASRDRAHQP. The entire CDR3 reads CASRDRAHQPQHF. The entire variable domain, with the rest obtained from reference TRBV19 and TRBJ1-5, is as follows: DGGITQSPKYLFRKEGQNVTLSCEQNLNHDAMYWYRQDPGQGLRLIYYSQIVNDFQKGDIAEGYSVSREKKESFPLTVTSAQKNPTAFYLCASRDRAHQPQHFGDGTRLSIL.

On this clone: The read gets to within 3 residues of the CDR3 end, and the germline J gene fills in the rest. The chain is built from TRBV7-9 and TRBJ2-7; D perhaps matches TRBD2 (6 bases). CDR1 is SEHNR and CDR2 is FQNEAQ in the germline V gene (reference sequence). CDR3 length: 14 amino acids. V was clipped by 3 bases and J by 1 base, with 10 bases between them. CDR3 DNA, as far as it was read: TGTGCCAGCAGCTTCGGCGGGGAATCCTACGAG. Amino acid sequence: CASSFGGESYE. The whole CDR3 sequence is CASSFGGESYEQYF.

Note on this clone: The CDR3 goes on 3 residues after the read ends, and that part is filled in from the germline J gene. This chain joins TRBV18 and TRBJ1-2; TRBD1 matches at 7 bases. The CDR3 contains 15 residues. Germline V gives CDR1 KGHSH, CDR2 LQKENI. This CDR3 is CASSPRKGGDYDYTF. The sequenced CDR3 bases are TGTGCCAGCTCACCACGCAAAGGGGGCGACTACGAC. Full variable domain (remainder filled in from reference TRBV18 and TRBJ1-2): NAGVMQNPRHLVRRRGQEARLRCSPMKGHSHVYWYRQLPEEGLKFMVYLQKENIIDESGMPKERFSAEFPKEGPSILRIQQVVRGDSAAYFCASSPRKGGDYDYTFGSGTRLTVV.

Concerning this clone: The DNA ends 3 residues before the CDR3 does, and the rest of the CDR3 is filled in from the germline J gene. The chain is built from TRBV20-1 and TRBJ2-7; 10 bases map to TRBD2. Germline V gene sequence: CDR1 DFQATT, CDR2 SNEGSKA (reference sequence). The CDR3 spans 15 residues. J gave up 4 bases and V 3 bases, and 9 bases lay outside the gene matches. The CDR3 loop is CSASFPSGSYYEQYF. The covered CDR3 bases are TGCAGTGCTAGTTTCCCTAGCGGGAGTTATTACGAG.

A word on this clone: The read finishes 3 residues shy of the CDR3 end, and the germline J gene is used to complete it. The chain combines TRBV5-6 with TRBJ1-1, with 7 bases lining up with TRBD1. The germline V gene has CDR1 SGHDT and CDR2 YYEEEE. This CDR3 spans 14 amino acids. V lost 7 bases, J lost 1 base, and 7 bases stayed unmatched. The covered CDR3 bases are TGTGCCAGCGTACAGGGGATGGGGAACACTGAA. This encodes CASVQGMGNTE. From start to end, the CDR3 is CASVQGMGNTEAFF.

Regarding this clone: The CDR3 end is not reached by the read, which stops 3 residues before it; the germline J gene fills it in. Other nucleotide sequences in the sample specify the same CDR3. The chain is built from TRBV7-2 and TRBJ2-5; 7 nucleotides align to TRBD2. Germline values: CDR1 SGHTA, CDR2 FQGNSA. J gave up 4 bases and V 3 bases, and 8 bases lay outside the gene matches. CDR3 length equals 15 residues. CDR3 DNA, as far as it was read: TGTGCCAGCAGCTTCGGGGGTGGGGAGGGAGAGACC. It translates to CASSFGGGEGET. The whole CDR3 is CASSFGGGEGETQYF. The entire variable domain, with the rest obtained from reference TRBV7-2 and TRBJ2-5, is as follows: GAGVSQSPSNKVTEKGKDVELRCDPISGHTALYWYRQSLGQGLEFLIYFQGNSAPDKSGLPSDRFSAERTGGSVSTLTIQRTQQEDSAVYLCASSFGGGEGETQYFGPGTRLLVL.

About this clone itself: The read stops 3 residues short of the end of the CDR3; the missing end is completed from the germline J gene. This chain uses TRBV12-3 or TRBV12-4 with TRBJ2-5, with 9 bases that match TRBD1. The CDR3 loop spans 15 amino acids. CDR3 sequence reads: CASTLPTGTGLTQYF. Incomplete CDR3 DNA: TGTGCCAGCACCCTCCCCACCGGGACAGGGCTCACC.

Note on this clone: Coverage ceases 3 residues before the CDR3 finishes, and the germline J gene fills in the end. V gene TRBV3-1 (or the pseudogene TRBV3-2) combines with J gene TRBJ2-3; 8 nucleotides match TRBD2. This CDR3 has 16 residues. Germline V CDR1 and CDR2: LGHDT, YNNKEL (reference sequence). V lost 3 bases to trimming and J lost 3 bases; unmatched junction nucleotides: 8. The sequenced CDR3 bases are TGTGCCAGCAGCCACTCGAGAGCGGGAGCGACAGATACG. Residues: CASSHSRAGATDT. The complete CDR3 sequence is CASSHSRAGATDTQYF.

As for this clone: Read data end 3 residues before the CDR3 end; the end is taken from the germline J gene. This chain joins TRBV19 and TRBJ1-2, with D unclear. The length of the CDR3 is 14 residues. From germline, CDR1 is LNHDA and CDR2 SQIVND (reference sequence). Trimming cost V 1 base and J 4 bases, with 10 bases left between them. The CDR3 is CASSIGPLAYGYTF. CDR3 bases read: TGTGCCAGTAGTATAGGACCCCTAGCCTATGGC.

Details on this clone: The CDR3 is cut off 3 residues early in the read; its end comes from the germline J gene. This chain links TRBV20-1 with TRBJ2-3, with TRBD2 as a possible D gene (5 bases). Trimming stripped 6 bases from V and 1 base from J, with 11 bases between. Per germline, CDR1 DFQATT and CDR2 SNEGSKA (reference sequence). There are 13 residues in the CDR3. CDR3 in amino acids: CSAKPGGTDTQYF. The sequenced CDR3 bases are TGCAGTGCCAAGCCCGGGGGCACAGATACG.

CDR3 residues: CASSLNRAQETQYF. The CDR3 DNA, read in part, is TGTGCCAGCAGCTTAAACAGGGCCCAAGAGACC. This chain links TRBV5-4 with TRBJ2-5; possibly TRBD1 for D (6 bases). The CDR3 end falls 3 residues outside the read, so it is completed with the germline J gene. This CDR3 is 14 amino acids long. Germline V gene data show CDR1 as SGHNT and CDR2 as YYREEE (reference sequence). The V and J ends lost 2 bases and 1 base respectively, with 9 bases between them.

As concerns this clone: The read gets to within 3 residues of the CDR3 end, and the germline J gene fills in the rest. The V and J genes are TRBV5-1 and TRBJ1-4; D might be TRBD1 (5 bases). V lost 1 base and J 3 bases, leaving 13 bases between the germline ends. There are 16 residues in the CDR3. Per germline, CDR1 SGHRS and CDR2 YFSETQ. CDR3 DNA (partial): TGCGCCAGCAGCTTGCAGGGTCTTGGGGCTAATGAAAAA. This gives the protein CASSLQGLGANEK. The CDR3, in full, reads CASSLQGLGANEKLFF.

The CDR3 is CSARDPSARATSSEQYF. The CDR3 bases that were read are TGCAGTGCTAGAGATCCCTCTGCGCGGGCAACGAGCAGCGAG. The rearrangement links TRBV20-1 to TRBJ2-7, with D perhaps matching TRBD2 (5 bases). The read stops 3 residues short of the end of the CDR3; the missing end is completed from the germline J gene. The CDR3 length is 17 residues. With 0 bases removed from V and 6 bases from J, the gap between germline ends came to 24 bases. Germline V gene lookup returns CDR1 DFQATT and CDR2 SNEGSKA (reference sequence).

Concerning this clone: From the germline J gene comes the end of the CDR3, since the read stops 3 residues before it. This chain uses TRBV5-1 with TRBJ2-7; D is unresolved. Trimming shortened V by 6 bases and J by 0 bases, and 10 bases separated the two germline ends. This CDR3 comprises 13 residues. The germline V gene has CDR1 SGHRS and CDR2 YFSETQ. CDR3 sequence: CASKTPTSYEQYF. CDR3 bases read: TGCGCCAGCAAAACACCCACCTCCTACGAG.

About this clone itself: The CDR3 goes on 3 residues after the read ends, and that part is filled in from the germline J gene. The same CDR3 is also encoded by other DNA sequences in this sample. The V and J genes are TRBV7-9 and TRBJ1-3, with D possibly TRBD1 on 6 matching bases. The germline V and J ends were trimmed by 5 bases and 2 bases, with 13 bases remaining between them. The CDR3 is made up of 15 amino acids. The germline V gene has CDR1 SEHNR and CDR2 FQNEAQ (reference sequence). The CDR3 bases that were read are TGTGCCAGCAGCCATAGGCAGGGGACTGGAAACACC. This sequence encodes CASSHRQGTGNT. The full CDR3 sequence reads CASSHRQGTGNTIYF.

A word on this clone: The sequence runs out 3 residues before the end of the CDR3; the remainder is reconstructed from the germline J gene. V and J are TRBV19 and TRBJ2-7, with D tentatively TRBD2 (5 bases). The CDR3 loop spans 14 amino acids. Germline V lookup: CDR1 LNHDA, CDR2 SQIVND (reference sequence). Trimming stripped 5 bases from V and 0 bases from J, with 11 bases between. The CDR3 protein is CASSSRTFSYEQYF. The CDR3 DNA, read in part, is TGTGCCAGTAGTTCGAGGACTTTCTCCTACGAG.